A selection of T cell receptor beta chains follows, all from one sample in a study of cytomegalovirus exposure and HLA in healthy donors. Using immunoSEQ multiplex PCR, the repertoire was profiled, and TCRdb retains in-frame clones only, with some absent. Seen here are a few hundred thousand clones, over 60% observed once, and the top ten hold around 15%. The sample taken for sequencing was PBMCs. These TCRs come from a man in his forties or fifties in good health and CMV-seronegative. The CDR3 runs from the conserved cysteine through the conserved F or W. D genes are given only for firm matches. The size of a clone is reported for some rows only, either as once, few or many, or as a class for expanded clones.

clone size	V gene	D gene	J gene	CDR3 DNA	CDR3 protein
.	TRBV9	TRBD2	TRBJ2-3	TGTGCCAGCAGCGTAGGACTAGCGGGGGGAGCAGATACGCAGTATTTT	CASSVGLAGGADTQYF
.	TRBV7-8	TRBD2	TRBJ2-7	TGTGCCAGCAGCAGACCCGGGAGGCTCAGTATAGAGCAGTACTTC	CASSRPGRLSIEQYF
once	TRBV6-1	.	TRBJ2-3	TGTGCCAGCAGTGCACAGGGCTGGGTAGATACGCAGTATTTT	CASSAQGWVDTQYF
.	TRBV6-5	TRBD1	TRBJ2-3	TGTGCCAGCAGTCACAGGGGGCAGGTAGATACGCAGTATTTT	CASSHRGQVDTQYF
.	TRBV4-1	TRBD1	TRBJ1-3	TGCGCCAGCAGCCAAGTTTTATCCGGACAGGGGAGAAACACCATATATTTT	CASSQVLSGQGRNTIYF
.	TRBV10-3	TRBD2	TRBJ2-7	TGTGCCATCAGTGAGCTAGAGAACCTCGGGGGGACCTACGAGCAGTACTTC	CAISELENLGGTYEQYF
once	TRBV19	TRBD2	TRBJ2-5	TGTGCCAGTAGTATCCCGGGGGGGCAAGAGACCCAGTACTTC	CASSIPGGQETQYF
.	TRBV4-1	TRBD1	TRBJ2-3	TGCGCCAGCAGCCCTCGGACAGGGATTACGCAGTATTTT	CASSPRTGITQYF
.	TRBV19	TRBD1	TRBJ2-7	TGTGCCACACAGGGGATTCTTCGGGAGCAGTACTTC	CATQGILREQYF
.	TRBV27	.	TRBJ2-7	TGTGCCAGCAGTTCCTGGAACTACGAGCAGTACTTC	CASSSWNYEQYF
.	TRBV5-6	.	TRBJ1-4	TGTGCCAGCAAGTGGCGGGATACTAATGAAAAACTGTTTTTT	CASKWRDTNEKLFF
.	TRBV4-2	.	TRBJ2-1	TGTGCCAGCAGCCTGGGACTCGGTGAGCAGTTCTTC	CASSLGLGEQFF
.	TRBV13	.	TRBJ1-1	TGTGCCAGCAGCTTAATGAGGAGCACTGAAGCTTTCTTT	CASSLMRSTEAFF
.	TRBV9	TRBD2	TRBJ2-1	TGTGCCAGCAGCGCGGGACTAGCGGGAGATTACAATGAGCAGTTCTTC	CASSAGLAGDYNEQFF
few	TRBV9	.	TRBJ2-3	TGTGCCAGCAGCGTAGTAGCTAGCGTTACGGCAGATACGCAGTATTTT	CASSVVASVTADTQYF
.	TRBV28	TRBD1	TRBJ1-3	TGTGCCAGCAGTTTAGACAGGGCGAGCTCTGGAAACACCATATATTTT	CASSLDRASSGNTIYF
.	TRBV13	TRBD1	TRBJ1-3	TGTGCCAGCAGCTTCGACAGGGGGCCAGGAAACACCATATATTTT	CASSFDRGPGNTIYF
.	TRBV5-6	TRBD2	TRBJ2-3	TGTGCCAGCAGCTTGGGAGTAGCGGGCAGAGCGGATACGCAGTATTTT	CASSLGVAGRADTQYF
.	TRBV7-2	.	TRBJ1-2	TGTGCCAGCAGCCCAGGGGTTAACTATGGCTACACCTTC	CASSPGVNYGYTF
.	TRBV30	TRBD1	TRBJ1-4	TGTGCCTGGAGCGGGGGACAGGGGAATGAAAAACTGTTTTTT	CAWSGGQGNEKLFF
few	TRBV7-2	.	TRBJ2-3	TGTGCCAGCAGCTTAGGGTTCGGAGGACTGACCTTCACAGATACGCAGTATTTT	CASSLGFGGLTFTDTQYF
.	TRBV15	.	TRBJ2-1	TGTGCCACCAGCAGAGATCTGCAGGGTGCGTACAATGAGCAGTTCTTC	CATSRDLQGAYNEQFF
.	TRBV7-6	TRBD1	TRBJ2-1	TGTGCCAGCAGCCCCGGGGACAGGGATGAGCAGTTCTTC	CASSPGDRDEQFF
.	TRBV15	.	TRBJ1-4	TGTGCCACCAGCAGAGCGCCCGAGGATGAAAAACTGTTTTTT	CATSRAPEDEKLFF
few	TRBV12-5	.	TRBJ2-3	TGTGCTAGTGGTTTCAACAAAACGCAGTATTTT	CASGFNKTQYF
once	TRBV15	TRBD2	TRBJ2-3	TGTGCCACCAGCAGAGATAGGCTAGCGGGAGTGTCAGATACGCAGTATTTT	CATSRDRLAGVSDTQYF
few	TRBV6-5	TRBD2	TRBJ2-1	TGTGCCAGCAGTTACGGGAGGGAGTACAATGAGCAGTTCTTC	CASSYGREYNEQFF
.	TRBV10-3	.	TRBJ2-7	TGTGCCATCAGTGAGGATAGGGGCAACTACGAGCAGTACTTC	CAISEDRGNYEQYF